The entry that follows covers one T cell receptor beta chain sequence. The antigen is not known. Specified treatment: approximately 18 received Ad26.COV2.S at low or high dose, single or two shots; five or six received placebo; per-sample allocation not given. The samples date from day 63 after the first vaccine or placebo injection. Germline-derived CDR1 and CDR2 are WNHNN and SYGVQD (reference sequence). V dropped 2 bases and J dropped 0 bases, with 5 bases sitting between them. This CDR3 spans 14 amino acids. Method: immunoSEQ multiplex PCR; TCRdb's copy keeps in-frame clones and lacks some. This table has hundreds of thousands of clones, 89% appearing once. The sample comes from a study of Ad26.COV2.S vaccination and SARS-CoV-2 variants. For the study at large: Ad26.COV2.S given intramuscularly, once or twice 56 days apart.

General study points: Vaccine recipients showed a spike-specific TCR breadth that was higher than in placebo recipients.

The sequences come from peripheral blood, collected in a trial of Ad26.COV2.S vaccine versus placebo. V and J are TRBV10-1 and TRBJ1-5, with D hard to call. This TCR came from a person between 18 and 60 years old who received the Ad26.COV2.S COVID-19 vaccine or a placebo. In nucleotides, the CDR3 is TGCGCCAGCAGTGAGAGGCGTAGCAATCAGCCCCAGCATTTT. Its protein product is CASSERRSNQPQHF.